The entry that follows covers one T cell receptor beta chain sequence. No antigen is known for it. No base quality information exists; no much larger clone differs at one position. Library generation was performed with the immunoSEQ multiplex PCR assay. For the multiplex PCR, a mixture combining 60 forward primers for TCR Vbeta segments and 13 reverse primers for TCR Jbeta segments was used. The CDR3 region of rearranged TCR beta genes was amplified from genomic DNA with a multiplex PCR assay. Amplified TCR beta libraries were sequenced as 87-base-pair reads on the Illumina HiSeq System. Concerning the study's data processing: A later analysis counted around 72 million unique TCR beta chains across the 550 to 700 repertoires, and some 11 million of these chains were shared by at least two donors. To remove PCR and sequencing errors, raw reads were error-corrected and collapsed into unique sequences using a nearest-neighbor algorithm that merged closely related sequences. To assign V, D and J gene segments, CDR3 sequences were aligned to IMGT reference sequences. For a sequence to be retained, a match of at least six nucleotides to both a V gene segment and a J gene segment was required. A rearrangement was called productive if the CDR3 had no stop codons and remained in frame with V and J, and every other rearrangement was called non-productive. CDR3 was defined by IMGT convention, running from the second conserved V-encoded cysteine to the conserved J-encoded phenylalanine. Sequences without an unambiguous match to a single V gene segment were excluded from the earlier analysis of 587 of the donors. In an earlier analysis of approximately 560 of the donors, a V segment was called functional when productive rearrangements were above 56.7%, and segregating when the standard deviation between donors exceeded 5%. A statistical classification framework was built for diagnosing cytomegalovirus status from the catalog of TCR beta chain sequences. In a later analysis, TCR nucleotide sequences were compared against IMGT/GENE-DB human TR gene sequences so that V and J genes could be assigned. Using the TCRdist pipeline, a later analysis assigned CDR3 sequences along with most-parsimonious VDJ recombination scenarios. A later analysis defined each TCR beta chain by its CDR3 amino acid sequence plus V-gene family, and excluded reads lacking a unique V-gene family. To address suspected cross-contamination and a sequencing artifact, a later analysis removed over 500 highly shared, low-generation-probability nucleotide sequences. In a later analysis, a clonal expansion index was calculated for each public chain from normalized within-repertoire ranks of inferred template counts. In a later analysis, generation probabilities were computed using a VDJ recombination model fitted to out-of-frame rearrangements, and the results were checked against IGoR. A later analysis scored TCR-TCR, TCR-HLA and TCR-CMV co-occurrence with hypergeometric tests, applying a repertoire-size bias correction to TCR pairs. False discovery rates were estimated in a later analysis by permuting HLA or CMV assignments 20 times. A later analysis grouped co-occurring TCRs with DBSCAN, adding TCRdist sequence similarity when clustering within HLA-allele-positive subsets. Co-occurrence clustering excluded repertoires with fewer than 30,000 or more than 120,000 public chains, plus five with anomalous nucleotide sharing. Held by TCRdb, this immuneACCESS table contains in-frame sequences only and omits some clones. Under half of the omission traces to an unresolved V gene where checked; the cause of the rest is unknown. V and J calls and clone size are copied from that table; D and trimming were computed from the DNA. Counted in this sample were about 190,000 clones; 80% to 85% of them appeared once. Clones ranked in the top ten supply less than 0.85% of the sample.

The sample is drawn from a study of cytomegalovirus exposure and HLA in healthy donors (dated by TCRdb to 2015 to 2018). Study-wide context: An earlier analysis of a few hundred of the donors reported about 280 Gb of sequence data and around 120 million unique TCR beta sequences obtained from 150 million to 200 million T cells. To predict cytomegalovirus infection status, the study brought together high-throughput TCR immunosequencing, statistical association of individual TCRs with disease status, and machine learning. Typing coverage differed by locus: A, B, C, DRB1 and DQB1 were typed in about 620-630 donors, DQA1 in 500 to 550, DPA1 in roughly 590, and DPB1 in around 490. About 280 gigabases of sequencing data and tens of millions of unique TCR sequences made up an early release that covered fewer than 650 HLA-typed donors. An earlier analysis of some 600 of the donors applied high-throughput TCR beta sequencing to assess whether each TCR beta V gene segment acted as functional or pseudogenic. HLA typing covered class I and class II loci at four-digit resolution. All discovery cohort repertoires had been generated using a single sequencing platform. In the later analysis, no new phenotypic data were used to find candidate immune exposures; instead, reliance was placed on TCR beta sequences and their occurrence across donors. To study patterns of TCR occurrence, a later analysis re-analyzed previously published TCR beta repertoires from 500 to 850 donors and added high-resolution HLA genotyping. A handful of DR-DQ haplotypes were handled as single units for association and clustering because linkage in the cohort was strong. The genetic ancestry cluster associated with self-reported Caucasian donors included about four fifths of the roughly 380 genotyped donors. Genome-wide SNP genotypes for about 65% of the 666 donors were used in a later genetic analysis, which treated that subset as a discovery cohort. The study was designed to test whether signatures of past pathogen exposure could be identified by cataloging public T cell receptors. The T cell repertoires of roughly 660 subjects were profiled by immunosequencing and related to cytomegalovirus serostatus. On average, around 240,000 unique TCR beta nucleotide sequences were sequenced per donor among a few hundred genotyped donors of the cohort, with 15% to 20% of those sequences being non-productive. In addition to the first cohort of roughly 700 subjects, a separate validation cohort of 120 different subjects was used. Donor age, sex, ethnicity and CMV serostatus were collected together with the repertoire data.

The cohort consisted of approximately 690 healthy bone marrow donors. At the time of sampling, every cohort member was nominally healthy, though immune exposures that went unrecorded were likely present. The donor tested CMV seronegative and was one of the 352 seronegative cohort members. Each donor provided a peripheral blood sample, and peripheral blood mononuclear cells were used for TCR beta sequencing. The Qiagen DNeasy Blood Extraction Kit was used to extract genomic DNA from the blood cell samples. V and J lose 2 bases and 0 bases, and a span of 11 bases separates them. The CDR3 holds 15 amino acids from the cysteine to the phenylalanine. The only DNA kept is the CDR3, 45 bases in frame from the first base. Based on the germline V gene (reference sequence), the CDR1 and CDR2 sequences are LNHDA and SQIVND. Paper-wide results and their limitations: In a later analysis, most CMV-associated TCR beta chains were found to appear HLA-restricted, with HLA associations seemingly driven largely by CMV exposure. Cytomegalovirus status was reported to be diagnosed by the classifier with high specificity and sensitivity in both the original and validation cohorts. The presence/absence analyses assumed that sequencing depth was roughly uniform across donors, and that assumption may not be true. Because some donors lacked HLA typing at each locus, the association tests relied only on the typed subset. A further reported finding was that TCR beta sequences accurately predicted the HLA-A and HLA-B alleles for most subjects in the first cohort. According to the authors, the approach could potentially be generalized to other disease states and immunological phenotypes. The cohort was sequenced for TCR beta chains only, and without alpha or paired-chain data the features that could be detected were limited. A later genetic analysis associated a missense DCLRE1C variant with V-gene and J-gene trimming of TCR beta chains, and an independent cohort replicated the association. An earlier analysis of around 600 of the donors showed that most TCR beta V segments appeared in productive rearrangements either about 87% or about 30% of the time, which broadly matched IMGT annotations. Seventeen rarely observed V segments, including chromosome 9 orphons, were excluded from the earlier analysis of 550 to 700 of the donors because counts were too low. Linkage disequilibrium might explain the correlated functional status among segregating V segments, but an unknown experimental factor could not be excluded. CMV serostatus was the only immune exposure information available for the cohort. A few of the identified cytomegalovirus-associated TCR beta chains were confirmed in vitro to be specific for cytomegalovirus antigens. In the study, about 150 TCR beta chains were listed as associated with cytomegalovirus. When HLA alleles, especially DR and DQ, strongly co-occurred, TCR associations were difficult to assign to individual alleles. A later analysis found that HLA-associated TCR beta chains were more clonally expanded and had lower generation probabilities than equally common non-associated chains. Some IMGT-functional V segments, including TRBV6-2 and TRBV6-3, could not be told apart with the 87-base-pair reads, so those segments were excluded. In a later analysis, TCR association rates were found to vary across HLA loci, with the most associated TCRs seen for DRB1 alleles and the fewest for HLA-C alleles. A later analysis reported that several top co-occurrence clusters appeared linked to parvovirus B19, influenza, CMV and Epstein-Barr virus. A later genetic analysis reported fewer N-insertions in productive TCRs among donors in an Asian-associated ancestry cluster than the roughly 640-donor mean. A later analysis associated 15,000 to 20,000 TCR beta sequences with specific HLA alleles at a false discovery rate of 0.05. Most TCR sequences were seen in very few donors, while some public TCRs were found in many individuals. A cluster of highly shared sequence variants was judged likely to represent a technical artifact of the sequencing pipeline.

The source is a woman between 18 and 30 years old in good health and CMV-seronegative. The sequenced sample consisted of PBMCs. This chain joins TRBV19 to TRBJ2-7; the best D guess is TRBD2, with 5 bases matching. The CDR3 corresponds to CASSIRSGSSYEQYF. The nucleotide sequence reads TGTGCCAGTAGTATACGGAGCGGTTCCTCCTACGAGCAGTACTTC.